These 16 T cell receptor beta chains originate from one sample sequenced in a study of tumor and adjacent non-tumor tissue in lung cancer (dated by TCRdb to 2017 to 2018). The library was built by means of multiplex PCR. The listed sequencing device is Illumina HiSeq 2500. TCRbeta libraries were built by three rounds of nested PCR using primers (Table S4), following protocols modified from ARM-PCR. The public reads were reanalyzed by TCRdb: fastp trimming at Q25, MiXCR alignment, in-frame beta chains only. Rows matching on CDR3 protein sequence are summarized as one entry with the most common DNA and genes. The sample table lists about 200,000 distinct CDR3 sequences, 70% to 75% of them with a count of one. Clones ranked in the top ten supply roughly 24% of the sample. RNA was extracted from bulk unsorted tissue and checked for quality with a NanoDrop ND-1000 and an Agilent 2100. The sample taken for sequencing was lung tumor tissue. The receptors were sampled from a man in his 60s with non-small cell lung cancer.

This clonotype has a count of ten or more. This rearrangement joins TRBV11-2 to TRBJ2-2; the match to TRBD2 covers 7 bases. The J segment lost 3 bases and the V segment lost 2 bases, leaving 3 bases of the junction unmatched. Per germline, CDR1 SGHAT and CDR2 FQNNGV. This CDR3 region has 15 residues. CDR3 loop: CASSLMGGDTGELFF. The CDR3 region has the DNA TGTGCCAGCAGCTTAATGGGGGGGGACACCGGGGAGCTGTTTTTT.

This clonotype was counted between two and nine times. This chain uses TRBV2 with TRBJ2-1; no reliable D call. Germline CDR1 SNHLY, CDR2 FYNNEI. The ends were cut back, 1 base at V and 7 bases at J, with 14 bases in the middle. CDR3 length equals 15 residues. The CDR3 coding sequence is TGTGCCAGCAGTGAAGACTACGGTTCGCGTAATGAGCAGTTCTTC. This translates into CASSEDYGSRNEQFF.

The chain carries TRBV5-1 and TRBJ2-2, with D unresolved. The V end was cut by 7 bases, the J end by 0 bases, with 13 bases between. From germline, CDR1 is SGHRS and CDR2 YFSETQ. The CDR3 runs 15 residues. The CDR3 reads CASGRGTANTGELFF. For the CDR3, the DNA is TGCGCCAGCGGCAGAGGTACGGCGAACACCGGGGAGCTGTTTTTT.

This clonotype was seen at least ten times. The chain joins TRBV20-1 to TRBJ2-1; D may be TRBD2 (5 bases). The germline V gene encodes CDR1 DFQATT and CDR2 SNEGSKA (reference sequence). V was pared by 3 bases and J by 1 base, with 19 bases between. The CDR3 consists of 17 residues. CDR3 residues: CSASGGSSRASYNEQFF. CDR3 bases: TGCAGTGCTAGCGGAGGATCCTCCCGGGCGTCCTACAATGAGCAGTTCTTC.

This clonotype was seen a handful of times. One junction end disagrees with the germline gene, perhaps due to a read error. This chain links TRBV20-1 with TRBJ2-3, with 13 bases aligning to TRBD2. CDR3 length equals 16 residues. Germline V lookup: CDR1 DFQATT, CDR2 SNEGSKA (reference sequence). The CDR3 is CSAIGTSGEDTYTQYF. The DNA of the CDR3 is TGCAGTGCTATAGGGACTAGCGGGGAAGACACATATACGCAGTATTTT.

For this clonotype: One junction end does not reproduce the germline sequence, and a read error may be involved. The chain has TRBV6-2 or TRBV6-3 and TRBJ1-1; no clear D gene. Germline CDR1 MNHEY, CDR2 SVGEGT. The CDR3 is 14 residues long. In DNA, the CDR3 is TGTCTCAGCAGTTACCCCTACGGGAACACTGAAGCTTTCTTC. Translated: CLSSYPYGNTEAFF.

Points on this clonotype: Because it lacks the conserved phenylalanine or tryptophan at the end, this CDR3 is likely a read error. The V gene is TRBV11-2, the J gene TRBJ2-7, with 8 bases aligning to TRBD2. From germline, CDR1 is SGHAT and CDR2 FQNNGV. The CDR3 covers 16 residues. In DNA, the CDR3 is TGTGCGAGCAGCCCTGGGCGAGCGGGGGACTCCTACGAGCAGTACTCC. Its translation: CASSPGRAGDSYEQYS.

With respect to this clonotype: One base away lies a much larger clone, so this may be a sequencing read error. This rearrangement joins TRBV29-1 to TRBJ1-2; 7 bases agree with TRBD1. Germline CDR1 SQVTM, CDR2 ANQGSEA. Trimming took 7 bases from V and 9 from J; bases not matched to a gene: 11. The length of the CDR3 is 12 residues. This CDR3 is CSAGEGAWSYTF. For the CDR3, the DNA is TGCAGCGCTGGGGAGGGGGCTTGGAGCTACACCTTC.

The CDR3 DNA follows: TGTGCCAGCAGTGAAACTCAGGGGACGCTCGCTGGCTACACCTTC. It is translated as CASSETQGTLAGYTF. V usage is TRBV6-1 and J usage is TRBJ1-2; TRBD1 is a possible D gene (6 bases). Deletions cut 2 bases from V and 7 bases from J, with 17 bases between. CDR3 size: 15 residues. Germline CDR1 MNHNS, CDR2 SASEGT.

As for this clonotype: It is likely a read error, because the conserved phenylalanine at the end of the CDR3 is missing. V gene TRBV6-5 combines with J gene TRBJ2-6, with 11 bases matching TRBD1. The length of the CDR3 is 17 residues. Germline V gene lookup returns CDR1 MNHEY and CDR2 SVGAGI. CDR3 sequence (DNA): TGTGCCAGGAGTTGCGGGACAGGGGGCTCTGGGGCCAACGTCCTGACTTCC. It encodes CARSCGTGGSGANVLTS.

Points on this clonotype: Being one base from a much bigger clone, this may be a read error. The chain links TRBV5-5 to TRBJ1-1; D uncertain. The CDR3 totals 17 residues. From germline, CDR1 is SGHKS and CDR2 YYEKEE (reference sequence). V was pared by 3 bases and J by 1 base, with 19 bases between. DNA for the CDR3: TGTGCCAGCAGCTGGAGGATTACTGGGCGGACGAACACTGAAGCTTTCTTT. It encodes CASSWRITGRTNTEAFF.

Points on this clonotype: A much bigger clone sits one base away, suggesting this may be a read error. The chain joins TRBV28 to TRBJ1-5; 7 nucleotides agree with TRBD1. V lost 9 bases, J lost 5 bases, and 19 bases stayed unmatched. Germline loops: CDR1 MDHEN, CDR2 SYDVKM. The CDR3 contains 17 residues. The CDR3, as DNA: TGTGCCAGTTCGTCTACCGGGATAGGGGGCGGACATCAGCCCCAGCATTTT. This codes for CASSSTGIGGGHQPQHF.

Only a few counts were recorded for this clonotype. A much more abundant neighbour one base away suggests this may be a read error. The chain recombines TRBV11-2 with TRBJ1-4; the D is unclear. CDR1 SGHAT and CDR2 FQNNGV come from the germline V gene. The length of the CDR3 is 14 residues. The CDR3 reads CVSSLVGIGEKLFF. CDR3 DNA sequence: TGTGTCAGCAGCTTAGTAGGGATAGGGGAAAAACTGTTTTTT.

By proportion, this clonotype is medium-sized. The V gene is TRBV29-1, the J gene TRBJ2-3; a possible D gene is TRBD2 (6 bases). This CDR3 spans 11 amino acids. V was clipped by 8 bases and J by 4 bases, with 10 bases between them. CDR1 SQVTM and CDR2 ANQGSEA come from the germline V gene. The CDR3, as DNA: TGCAGCATTTGGGGGGCAGATACGCAGTATTTT. This encodes CSIWGADTQYF.

The J gene is TRBJ1-2, the V gene TRBV28; D may be TRBD1 (6 bases). The germline gives CDR1 MDHEN, CDR2 SYDVKM. The germline V and J ends were trimmed by 4 bases and 7 bases, with 7 bases remaining between them. The CDR3 is 11 amino acids. The CDR3 region has the DNA TGTGCCAGCAGTTACAGGGCTGGCTACACCTTC. It codes for CASSYRAGYTF.

The chain has TRBV20-1 and TRBJ2-3; D possibly corresponds to TRBD2 (7 bases). The CDR3 is made up of 17 amino acids. Germline-derived CDR1 and CDR2 are DFQATT and SNEGSKA (reference sequence). V lost 5 bases and J lost 3, with 24 bases in between. The CDR3 sequence: CSAESGQAGLGTDTQYF. As DNA, the CDR3 is TGCAGTGCTGAGTCGGGACAAGCGGGGTTGGGTACAGATACGCAGTATTTT.